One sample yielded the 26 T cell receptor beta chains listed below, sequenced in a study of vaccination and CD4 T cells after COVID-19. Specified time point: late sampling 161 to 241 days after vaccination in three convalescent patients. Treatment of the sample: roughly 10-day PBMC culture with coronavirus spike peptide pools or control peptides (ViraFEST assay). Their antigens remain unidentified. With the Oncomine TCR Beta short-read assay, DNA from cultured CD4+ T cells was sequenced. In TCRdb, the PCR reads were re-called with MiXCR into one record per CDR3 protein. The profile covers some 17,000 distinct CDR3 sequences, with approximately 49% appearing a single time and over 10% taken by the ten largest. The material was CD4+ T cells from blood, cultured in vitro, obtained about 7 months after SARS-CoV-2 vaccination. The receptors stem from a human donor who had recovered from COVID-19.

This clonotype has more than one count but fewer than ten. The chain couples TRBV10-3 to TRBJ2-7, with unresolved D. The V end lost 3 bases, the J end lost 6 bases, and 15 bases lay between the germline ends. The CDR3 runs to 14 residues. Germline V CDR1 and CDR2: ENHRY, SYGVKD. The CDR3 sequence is CAISDYSRIGEQYF. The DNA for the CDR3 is TGTGCCATCAGTGATTATAGTCGGATAGGCGAGCAGTACTTC.

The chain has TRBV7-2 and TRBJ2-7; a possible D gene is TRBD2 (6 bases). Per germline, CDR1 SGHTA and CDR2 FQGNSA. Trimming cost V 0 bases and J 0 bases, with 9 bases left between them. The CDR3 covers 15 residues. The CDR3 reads CASSLAIGSSYEQYF. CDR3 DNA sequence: TGTGCCAGCAGCTTAGCGATCGGGAGCTCCTACGAGCAGTACTTC.

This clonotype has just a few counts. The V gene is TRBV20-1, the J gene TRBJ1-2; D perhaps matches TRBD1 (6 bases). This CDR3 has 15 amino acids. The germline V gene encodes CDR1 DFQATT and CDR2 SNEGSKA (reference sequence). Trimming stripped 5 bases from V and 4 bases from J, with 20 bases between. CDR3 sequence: CSAPPGGGYVYGYTF. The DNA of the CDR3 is TGCAGTGCTCCCCCGGGGGGCGGATATGTCTATGGCTACACCTTC.

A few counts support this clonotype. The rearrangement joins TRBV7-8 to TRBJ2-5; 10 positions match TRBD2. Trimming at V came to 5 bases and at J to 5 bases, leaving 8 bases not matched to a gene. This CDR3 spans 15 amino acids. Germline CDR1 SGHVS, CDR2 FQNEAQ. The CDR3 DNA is TGTGCCAGCAGCCACGCGCTAGCGGGAGTTGAGACCCAGTACTTC. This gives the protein CASSHALAGVETQYF. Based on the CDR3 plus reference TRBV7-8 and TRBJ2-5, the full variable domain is GAGVSQSPRYKVAKRGQDVALRCDPISGHVSLFWYQQALGQGPEFLTYFQNEAQLDKSGLPSDRFFAERPEGSVSTLKIQRTQQEDSAVYLCASSHALAGVETQYFGPGTRLLVL.

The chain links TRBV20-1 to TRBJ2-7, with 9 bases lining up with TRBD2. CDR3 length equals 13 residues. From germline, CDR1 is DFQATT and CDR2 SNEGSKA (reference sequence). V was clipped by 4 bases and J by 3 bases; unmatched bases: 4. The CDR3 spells CSAIVSGGYEQYF. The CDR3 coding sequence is TGCAGTGCTATAGTTAGCGGGGGCTACGAGCAGTACTTC.

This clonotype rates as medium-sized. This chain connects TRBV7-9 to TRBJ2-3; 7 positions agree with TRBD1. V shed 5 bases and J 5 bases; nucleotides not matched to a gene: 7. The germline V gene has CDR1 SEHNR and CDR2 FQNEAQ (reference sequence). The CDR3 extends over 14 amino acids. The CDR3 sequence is CASSPRQGRDTQYF. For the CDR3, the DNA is TGTGCCAGCAGCCCGCGACAGGGCAGAGATACGCAGTATTTT.

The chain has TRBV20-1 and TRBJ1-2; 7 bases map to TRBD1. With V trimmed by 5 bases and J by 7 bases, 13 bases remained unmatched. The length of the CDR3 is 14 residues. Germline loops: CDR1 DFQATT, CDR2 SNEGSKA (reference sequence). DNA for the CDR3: TGCAGTGCTCCGCACGTCAGGGGGAGGGGTGGCTACACCTTC. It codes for CSAPHVRGRGGYTF.

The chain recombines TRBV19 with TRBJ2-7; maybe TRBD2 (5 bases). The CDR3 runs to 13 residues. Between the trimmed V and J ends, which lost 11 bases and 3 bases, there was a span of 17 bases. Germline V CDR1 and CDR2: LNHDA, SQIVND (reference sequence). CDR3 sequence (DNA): TGTGCCGGCCGCACTCCCGGGGACTACGAGCAGTACTTC. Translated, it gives CAGRTPGDYEQYF.

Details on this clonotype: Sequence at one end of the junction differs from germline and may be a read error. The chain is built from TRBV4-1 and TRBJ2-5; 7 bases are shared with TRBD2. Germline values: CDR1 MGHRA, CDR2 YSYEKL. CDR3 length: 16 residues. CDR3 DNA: TGCGCCAGCAGCGCCCGACTAGCCCCAAGCCAAGAGACCCAGCACTTC. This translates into CASSARLAPSQETQHF.

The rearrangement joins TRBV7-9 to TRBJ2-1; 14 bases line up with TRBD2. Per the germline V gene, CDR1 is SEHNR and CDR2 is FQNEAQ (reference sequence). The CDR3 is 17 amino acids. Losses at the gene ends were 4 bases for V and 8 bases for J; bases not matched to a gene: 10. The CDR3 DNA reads TGTGCCAGCAGCTCTGGGAAGGGACTAGCGGGAGTAGATGAGCAGTTCTTC. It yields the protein CASSSGKGLAGVDEQFF. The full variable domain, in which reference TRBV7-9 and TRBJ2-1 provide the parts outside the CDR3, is DTGVSQNPRHKITKRGQNVTFRCDPISEHNRLYWYRQTLGQGPEFLTYFQNEAQLEKSRLLSDRFSAERPKGSFSTLEIQRTEQGDSAMYLCASSSGKGLAGVDEQFFGPGTRLTVL.

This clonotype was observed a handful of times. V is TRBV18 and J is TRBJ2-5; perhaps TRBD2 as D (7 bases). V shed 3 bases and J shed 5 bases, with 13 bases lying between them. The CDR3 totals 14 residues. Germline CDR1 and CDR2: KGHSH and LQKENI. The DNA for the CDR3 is TGTGCCAGCTCACCGCTCGGGGGGCTGGAGACCCAGTACTTC. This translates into CASSPLGGLETQYF.

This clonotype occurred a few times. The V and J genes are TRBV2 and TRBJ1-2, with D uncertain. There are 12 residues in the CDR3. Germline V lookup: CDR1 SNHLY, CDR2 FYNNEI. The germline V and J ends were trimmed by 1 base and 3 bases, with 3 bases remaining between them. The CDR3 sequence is CASSEVDYGYTF. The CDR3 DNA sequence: TGTGCCAGCAGTGAAGTAGACTATGGCTACACCTTC.

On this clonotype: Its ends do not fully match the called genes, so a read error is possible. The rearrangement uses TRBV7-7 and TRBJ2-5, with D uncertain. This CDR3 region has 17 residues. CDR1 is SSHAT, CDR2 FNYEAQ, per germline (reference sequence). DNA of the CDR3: TGTGCTAGCAGCTTAGGCGTAGCCGGACCCCTACAAGAGACCCAGTACTTC. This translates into CASSLGVAGPLQETQYF. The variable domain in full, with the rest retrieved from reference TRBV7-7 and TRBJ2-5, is GAGVSQSPRYKVTKRGQDVTLRCDPISSHATLYWYQQALGQGPEFLTYFNYEAQPDKSGLPSDRFSAERPEGSISTLTIQRTEQRDSAMYRCASSLGVAGPLQETQYFGPGTRLLVL.

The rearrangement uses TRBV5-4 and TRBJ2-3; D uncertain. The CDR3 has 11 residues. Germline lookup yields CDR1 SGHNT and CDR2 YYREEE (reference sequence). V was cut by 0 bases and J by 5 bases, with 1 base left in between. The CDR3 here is CASSLEDTQYF. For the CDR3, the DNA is TGTGCCAGCAGCTTGGAAGATACGCAGTATTTT.

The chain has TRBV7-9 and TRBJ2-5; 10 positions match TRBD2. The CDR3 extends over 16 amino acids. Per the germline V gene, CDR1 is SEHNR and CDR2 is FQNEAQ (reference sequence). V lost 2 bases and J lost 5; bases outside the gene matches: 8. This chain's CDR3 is CASSLFPAGGPETQYF. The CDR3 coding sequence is TGTGCCAGCAGCTTATTCCCAGCGGGAGGGCCGGAGACCCAGTACTTC. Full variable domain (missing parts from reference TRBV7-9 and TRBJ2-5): DTGVSQNPRHKITKRGQNVTFRCDPISEHNRLYWYRQTLGQGPEFLTYFQNEAQLEKSRLLSDRFSAERPKGSFSTLEIQRTEQGDSAMYLCASSLFPAGGPETQYFGPGTRLLVL.

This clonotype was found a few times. CDR3: CASSDVDRGLHEQYF. CDR3 nucleotide sequence: TGTGCCAGCAGCGACGTGGACAGGGGGCTGCACGAGCAGTACTTC. This chain links TRBV7-9 with TRBJ2-7, with TRBD1 matching over 11 bases. Germline-derived CDR1 and CDR2 are SEHNR and FQNEAQ (reference sequence). With 5 bases clipped from V and 5 bases from J, the junction kept 8 bases outside the gene matches. The CDR3 loop spans 15 amino acids.

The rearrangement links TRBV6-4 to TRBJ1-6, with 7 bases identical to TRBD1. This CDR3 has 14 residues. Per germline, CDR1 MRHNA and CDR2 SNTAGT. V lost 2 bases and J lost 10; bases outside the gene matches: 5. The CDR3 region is CASSDSYRGSPLHF. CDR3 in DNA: TGTGCCAGCAGTGACAGCTACAGGGGATCACCCCTCCACTTT.

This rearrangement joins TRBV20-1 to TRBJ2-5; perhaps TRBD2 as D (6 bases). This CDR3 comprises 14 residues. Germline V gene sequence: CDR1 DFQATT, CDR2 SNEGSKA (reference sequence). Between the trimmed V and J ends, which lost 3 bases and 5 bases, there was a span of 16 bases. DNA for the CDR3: TGCAGTGCTAGTCTGGGGTCTGCGGGGGAGACCCAGTACTTC. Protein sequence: CSASLGSAGETQYF.

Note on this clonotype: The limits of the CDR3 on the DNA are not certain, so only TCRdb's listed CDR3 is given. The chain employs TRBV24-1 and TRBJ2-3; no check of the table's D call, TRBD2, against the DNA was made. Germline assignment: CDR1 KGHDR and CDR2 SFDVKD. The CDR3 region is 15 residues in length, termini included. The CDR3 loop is CATSDFRGEVHTQYF.

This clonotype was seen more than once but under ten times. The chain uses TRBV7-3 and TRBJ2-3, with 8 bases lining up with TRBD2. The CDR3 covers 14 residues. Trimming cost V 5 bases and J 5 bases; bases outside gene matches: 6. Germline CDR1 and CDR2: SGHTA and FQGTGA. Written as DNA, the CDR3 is TGTGCCAGCAGCCCGGGGGGGCGGAGAGATACGCAGTATTTT. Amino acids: CASSPGGRRDTQYF.

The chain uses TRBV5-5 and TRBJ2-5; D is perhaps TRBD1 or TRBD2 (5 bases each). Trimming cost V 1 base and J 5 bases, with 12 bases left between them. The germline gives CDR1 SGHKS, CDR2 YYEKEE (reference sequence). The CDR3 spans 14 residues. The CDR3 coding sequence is TGTGCCAGCAGCTTGCTGGGGGTCTGGGAGACCCAGTACTTC. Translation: CASSLLGVWETQYF.

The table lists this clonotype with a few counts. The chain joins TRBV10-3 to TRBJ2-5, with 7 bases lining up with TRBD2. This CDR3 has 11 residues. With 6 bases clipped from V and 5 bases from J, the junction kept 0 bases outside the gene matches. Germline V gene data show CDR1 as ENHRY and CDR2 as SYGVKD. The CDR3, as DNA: TGTGCCATCAGGGGGGGGGAGACCCAGTACTTC. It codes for CAIRGGETQYF.

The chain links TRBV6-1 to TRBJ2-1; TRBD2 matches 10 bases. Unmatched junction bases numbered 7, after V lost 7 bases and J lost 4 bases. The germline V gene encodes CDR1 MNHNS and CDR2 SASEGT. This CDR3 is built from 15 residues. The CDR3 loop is CASTIPLAGYNEQFF. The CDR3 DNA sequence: TGTGCCAGCACCATTCCACTAGCGGGGTACAATGAGCAGTTCTTC.

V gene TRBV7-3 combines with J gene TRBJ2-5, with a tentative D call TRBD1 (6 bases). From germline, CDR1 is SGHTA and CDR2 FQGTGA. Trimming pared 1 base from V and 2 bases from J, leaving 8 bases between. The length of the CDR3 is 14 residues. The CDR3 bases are TGTGCCAGCAGCTTAAGCAGGGGACAAGAGACCCAGTACTTC. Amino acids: CASSLSRGQETQYF. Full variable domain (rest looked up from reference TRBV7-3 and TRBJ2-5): GAGVSQTPSNKVTEKGKYVELRCDPISGHTALYWYRQSLGQGPEFLIYFQGTGAADDSGLPNDRFFAVRPEGSVSTLKIQRTERGDSAVYLCASSLSRGQETQYFGPGTRLLVL.

The CDR3 region is CASSGTGLRSYEQYF. CDR3 nucleotide sequence: TGCGCCAGCAGTGGGACGGGCCTACGCTCCTACGAGCAGTACTTC. This sequence joins TRBV5-1 and TRBJ2-7, with D perhaps matching TRBD1 or TRBD2 (5 bases each). Germline lookup yields CDR1 SGHRS and CDR2 YFSETQ. V lost 5 bases to trimming and J lost 0 bases, with 15 bases between them. This CDR3 contains 15 residues.

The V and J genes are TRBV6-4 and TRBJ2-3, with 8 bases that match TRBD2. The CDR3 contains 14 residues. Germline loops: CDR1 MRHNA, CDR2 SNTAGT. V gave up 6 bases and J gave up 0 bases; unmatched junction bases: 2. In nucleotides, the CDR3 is TGTGCCAGCAGACTAGCGGCTAGCACAGATACGCAGTATTTT. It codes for CASRLAASTDTQYF.